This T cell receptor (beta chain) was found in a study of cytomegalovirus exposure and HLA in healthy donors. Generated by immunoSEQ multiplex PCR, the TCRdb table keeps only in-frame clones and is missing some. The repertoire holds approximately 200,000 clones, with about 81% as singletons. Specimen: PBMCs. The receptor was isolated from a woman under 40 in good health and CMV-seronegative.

The CDR3 region is CASSLGSLTSDTQYF. In nucleotides, the CDR3 is TGTGCCAGCAGCTTAGGAAGCTTGACTTCAGATACGCAGTATTTT. The rearrangement uses TRBV7-3 and TRBJ2-3; D not certain. The CDR3 contains 15 residues. Germline values: CDR1 SGHTA, CDR2 FQGTGA. V lost 2 bases and J lost 4, with 13 bases in between.